Listed here are 5 T cell receptor beta chains from one sample, sequenced in a study of blood T cell repertoires in COVID-19. The protocol was immunoSEQ multiplex PCR, while the TCRdb copy is restricted to in-frame clones and leaves out a portion. The top ten hold 2.5% to 3.5% of the sample, which has more than 50,000 clones, more than 90% seen once. The sequenced sample consisted of peripheral blood. The receptors were gathered from a human donor in a cohort sampled during active COVID-19.

The V and J genes are TRBV6-2 or TRBV6-3 and TRBJ2-5; perhaps TRBD2 as D (5 bases). CDR1 and CDR2 from the germline V gene are MNHEY and SVGEGT. Between the trimmed V and J ends, which lost 2 bases and 3 bases, there was a span of 10 bases. The CDR3 consists of 14 residues. In nucleotides, the CDR3 is TGTGCCAGCAGTTACCTTTTCGGGGAAGAGACCCAGTACTTC. It encodes CASSYLFGEETQYF.

The J gene is TRBJ2-1, the V gene TRBV19, with D unclear. V shed 5 bases and J shed 0 bases, with 11 bases lying between them. The CDR3 contains 15 residues. Germline V CDR1 and CDR2: LNHDA, SQIVND (reference sequence). CDR3 DNA sequence: TGTGCCAGTAGTCGGAGTCTGAGCTCCTACAATGAGCAGTTCTTC. This sequence encodes CASSRSLSSYNEQFF.

The chain recombines TRBV27 with TRBJ1-6; 8 bases map to TRBD1. Germline V gives CDR1 MNHEY, CDR2 SMNVEV (reference sequence). The trim removed 4 bases at V and 9 bases at J, leaving 11 bases unmatched. This CDR3 comprises 16 residues. CDR3 amino acids: CASSSIRTGGSSPLHF. In nucleotides, the CDR3 is TGTGCCAGCAGTTCGATACGAACAGGGGGAAGTTCACCCCTCCACTTT.

The genes are TRBV20-1 and TRBJ2-4; TRBD2 aligns across 8 bases. This CDR3 is 15 amino acids long. The J segment lost 6 bases and the V segment lost 3 bases, leaving 10 bases of the junction unmatched. Germline V gene data show CDR1 as DFQATT and CDR2 as SNEGSKA (reference sequence). In DNA, the CDR3 is TGCAGTGCTAGTTCTAGCGGGCCGTCGGGAAACATTCAGTACTTC. This encodes CSASSSGPSGNIQYF.

On this clone: Other nucleotide sequences in the sample specify the same CDR3. The chain recombines TRBV2 with TRBJ1-2, with D perhaps TRBD1 (6 bases). With 0 bases removed from V and 0 bases from J, the gap between germline ends came to 11 bases. CDR3 size: 16 residues. Germline assignment: CDR1 SNHLY and CDR2 FYNNEI. The CDR3 loop is CASSEAGQRANYGYTF. CDR3 coding DNA: TGTGCCAGCAGTGAAGCCGGACAGAGAGCTAACTATGGCTACACCTTC.